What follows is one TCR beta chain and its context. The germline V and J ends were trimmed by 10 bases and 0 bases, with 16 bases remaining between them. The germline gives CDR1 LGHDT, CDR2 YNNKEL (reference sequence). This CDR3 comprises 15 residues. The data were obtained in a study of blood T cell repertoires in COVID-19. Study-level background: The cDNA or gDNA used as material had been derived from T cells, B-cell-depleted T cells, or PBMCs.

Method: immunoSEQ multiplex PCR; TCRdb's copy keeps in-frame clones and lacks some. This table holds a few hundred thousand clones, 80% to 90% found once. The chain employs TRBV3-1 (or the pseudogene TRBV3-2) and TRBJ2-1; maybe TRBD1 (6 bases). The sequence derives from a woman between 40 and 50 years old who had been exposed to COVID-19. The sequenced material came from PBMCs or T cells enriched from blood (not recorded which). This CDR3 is CAIASGASSYNEQFF. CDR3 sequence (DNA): TGTGCCATCGCCTCAGGGGCCAGCTCCTACAATGAGCAGTTCTTC.